The rows below give T cell receptor beta chains drawn from one sample of a study of blood T cell repertoires in COVID-19. Clones were read by immunoSEQ multiplex PCR, and TCRdb kept only the in-frame ones, dropping some. In the table there are around 110,000 clones, over 70% of which are singletons. The sequenced sample was peripheral blood. The origin of the receptors is a human donor with acute or convalescent COVID-19. The donor label of this sample is uncertain. Both conserved end residues are part of each CDR3. Each record gives: CDR3 protein, CDR3 DNA, V gene, D gene, clone size, J gene. A D gene is named only where the DNA matches it firmly. The size entry is marked missing in some rows and otherwise reads once, few, many or a size class.

CDR3aa: CAWKKRGVRWETQYF
CDR3nt: TGTGCCTGGAAAAAGCGGGGGGTCCGGTGGGAGACCCAGTACTTC
v_gene: TRBV30
d_gene: TRBD2
abundance: NA
j_gene: TRBJ2-5

CDR3aa: CASFQSSHYGYTF
CDR3nt: TGTGCCAGCTTTCAGTCATCCCACTATGGCTACACCTTC
v_gene: TRBV2
d_gene: NA
abundance: once
j_gene: TRBJ1-2

CDR3aa: CATSRQPNSPLHF
CDR3nt: TGTGCCACCAGTCGACAGCCGAATTCACCCCTCCACTTT
v_gene: TRBV24-1
d_gene: NA
abundance: few
j_gene: TRBJ1-6

CDR3aa: CASRVTSGDTHGTQYF
CDR3nt: TGCGCCAGCAGAGTGACTAGCGGGGACACCCACGGGACCCAGTACTTC
v_gene: TRBV5-1
d_gene: TRBD2
abundance: NA
j_gene: TRBJ2-5

CDR3aa: CASSGTGTSAGDEQFF
CDR3nt: TGCGCCAGCAGCGGAACCGGGACTAGTGCCGGCGATGAGCAGTTCTTC
v_gene: TRBV5-1
d_gene: TRBD2
abundance: once
j_gene: TRBJ2-1

CDR3aa: CASSVDIGTSGNTIYF
CDR3nt: TGTGCCAGCAGCGTAGACATTGGCACCTCTGGAAACACCATATATTTT
v_gene: TRBV9
d_gene: NA
abundance: NA
j_gene: TRBJ1-3

CDR3aa: CASSPQSATSNSPLHF
CDR3nt: TGTGCCAGCAGCCCCCAAAGCGCGACCTCTAATTCACCCCTCCACTTT
v_gene: TRBV2
d_gene: NA
abundance: NA
j_gene: TRBJ1-6

CDR3aa: CASSLADSAISGNTIYF
CDR3nt: TGTGCCAGCAGCTTAGCTGACAGCGCGATCTCTGGAAACACCATATATTTT
v_gene: TRBV7-9
d_gene: NA
abundance: NA
j_gene: TRBJ1-3

CDR3aa: CASSQAGSNEKLFF
CDR3nt: TGCGCCAGCAGCCAAGCGGGGTCTAATGAAAAACTGTTTTTT
v_gene: TRBV4-1
d_gene: NA
abundance: NA
j_gene: TRBJ1-4

CDR3aa: CASSYSPYSGNTIYF
CDR3nt: TGTGCCAGCAGTTACTCTCCGTACTCTGGAAACACCATATATTTT
v_gene: TRBV6-5
d_gene: NA
abundance: few
j_gene: TRBJ1-3

CDR3aa: CASSLATGTAEAFF
CDR3nt: TGTGCCAGCAGCCTCGCGACAGGGACCGCTGAAGCTTTCTTT
v_gene: TRBV7-9
d_gene: TRBD1
abundance: NA
j_gene: TRBJ1-1

CDR3aa: CASSYGLAGGNANTGELFF
CDR3nt: TGCGCCAGCAGCTATGGACTAGCGGGGGGCAATGCGAACACCGGGGAGCTGTTTTTT
v_gene: TRBV5-1
d_gene: TRBD2
abundance: NA
j_gene: TRBJ2-2

CDR3aa: CASRRTGDSPLHF
CDR3nt: TGTGCCAGCAGACGGACAGGGGACTCACCCCTCCACTTT
v_gene: TRBV28
d_gene: TRBD1
abundance: few
j_gene: TRBJ1-6

CDR3aa: CASSSGHGVGANVLTF
CDR3nt: TGCGCCAGCAGCTCCGGACACGGCGTTGGGGCCAACGTCCTGACTTTC
v_gene: TRBV5-1
d_gene: NA
abundance: NA
j_gene: TRBJ2-6

CDR3aa: CSASLGGDSPLHF
CDR3nt: TGCAGTGCTAGTCTGGGGGGTGATTCACCCCTCCACTTT
v_gene: TRBV20-1
d_gene: NA
abundance: once
j_gene: TRBJ1-6

CDR3aa: CASSQTGDGYTF
CDR3nt: TGTGCCAGCAGTCAGACAGGGGACGGCTACACCTTC
v_gene: TRBV7-9
d_gene: TRBD1
abundance: NA
j_gene: TRBJ1-2

CDR3aa: CASTTTVTNYGYTF
CDR3nt: TGTGCCAGCACCACGACAGTTACTAACTATGGCTACACCTTC
v_gene: TRBV28
d_gene: NA
abundance: NA
j_gene: TRBJ1-2

CDR3aa: CASSQVQGDSPLHF
CDR3nt: TGTGCCAGCAGCCAAGTACAGGGGGACTCACCCCTCCACTTT
v_gene: TRBV3-1/TRBV3-2
d_gene: TRBD1
abundance: NA
j_gene: TRBJ1-6

CDR3aa: CASGYRGLRGSNQPQHF
CDR3nt: TGTGCCAGTGGATACAGGGGCCTCCGGGGGAGCAATCAGCCCCAGCATTTT
v_gene: TRBV19
d_gene: TRBD1
abundance: NA
j_gene: TRBJ1-5

CDR3aa: CASRDRREQRDWQGTQHF
CDR3nt: TGTGCCAGCAGGGATCGACGAGAGCAGCGCGACTGGCAGGGGACACAGCATTTT
v_gene: TRBV21-1
d_gene: NA
abundance: NA
j_gene: TRBJ1-5

CDR3aa: CASSQDRNYGYTF
CDR3nt: TGTGCCAGCAGCCAGGACAGGAATTATGGCTACACCTTC
v_gene: TRBV5-8
d_gene: TRBD1
abundance: NA
j_gene: TRBJ1-2

CDR3aa: CASSPGGYTQYF
CDR3nt: TGTGCCAGCAGCCCCGGAGGGTACACCCAGTACTTC
v_gene: TRBV13
d_gene: NA
abundance: few
j_gene: TRBJ2-5

CDR3aa: CASSPLDTDRYGYTF
CDR3nt: TGTGCCAGCAGCCCATTGGACACTGACCGCTATGGCTACACCTTC
v_gene: TRBV7-9
d_gene: NA
abundance: NA
j_gene: TRBJ1-2

CDR3aa: CASSLRPRSYEQYF
CDR3nt: TGTGCCAGCAGCTTACGGCCCAGGTCCTACGAGCAGTACTTC
v_gene: TRBV11-2
d_gene: NA
abundance: NA
j_gene: TRBJ2-7

CDR3aa: CASSISGNSPLHF
CDR3nt: TGTGCCAGTAGTATATCAGGGAATTCACCCCTCCACTTT
v_gene: TRBV19
d_gene: NA
abundance: NA
j_gene: TRBJ1-6

CDR3aa: CASLLLAGGLYNEQFF
CDR3nt: TGTGCCAGCCTACTCCTAGCGGGGGGATTATACAATGAGCAGTTCTTC
v_gene: TRBV7-8
d_gene: TRBD2
abundance: NA
j_gene: TRBJ2-1

CDR3aa: CASSPFRGLNTEAFF
CDR3nt: TGTGCCAGTAGCCCCTTTAGAGGGTTGAACACTGAAGCTTTCTTT
v_gene: TRBV19
d_gene: NA
abundance: once
j_gene: TRBJ1-1

CDR3aa: CASGLASDNEQFF
CDR3nt: TGTGCTAGTGGCCTTGCTAGTGACAATGAGCAGTTCTTC
v_gene: TRBV12-5
d_gene: NA
abundance: NA
j_gene: TRBJ2-1

CDR3aa: CASSHGNTYEQYF
CDR3nt: TGTGCCAGCAGTCACGGGAATACCTACGAGCAGTACTTC
v_gene: TRBV12-3/TRBV12-4
d_gene: NA
abundance: NA
j_gene: TRBJ2-7

CDR3aa: CASSVIGTIYF
CDR3nt: TGTGCCAGCAGCGTCATCGGCACCATATATTTT
v_gene: TRBV11-2
d_gene: NA
abundance: NA
j_gene: TRBJ1-3

CDR3aa: CASSQGTGGLGDTGELFF
CDR3nt: TGTGCCAGCAGCCAAGGGACAGGGGGCCTCGGAGACACCGGGGAGCTGTTTTTT
v_gene: TRBV4-2
d_gene: TRBD1
abundance: NA
j_gene: TRBJ2-2

CDR3aa: CASSQPGQGTYNEQFF
CDR3nt: TGTGCCAGCTCACAACCGGGACAGGGGACTTACAATGAGCAGTTCTTC
v_gene: TRBV18
d_gene: TRBD1
abundance: NA
j_gene: TRBJ2-1

CDR3aa: CASSLGGRQETQYF
CDR3nt: TGCGCCAGCAGCTTGGGGGGGCGGCAAGAGACCCAGTACTTC
v_gene: TRBV4-1
d_gene: NA
abundance: few
j_gene: TRBJ2-5

CDR3aa: CASSLKGITGGYGYTF
CDR3nt: TGTGCCAGCAGCTTAAAGGGTATAACAGGGGGTTATGGCTACACCTTC
v_gene: TRBV11-2
d_gene: TRBD1
abundance: NA
j_gene: TRBJ1-2

CDR3aa: CASSFEGGSEQFF
CDR3nt: TGTGCCAGCAGCTTCGAGGGGGGGTCTGAGCAGTTCTTC
v_gene: TRBV3-1/TRBV3-2
d_gene: NA
abundance: NA
j_gene: TRBJ2-1

CDR3aa: CASSLAPLARAGELFF
CDR3nt: TGCGCCAGCAGCTTGGCCCCACTTGCGAGGGCCGGGGAGCTGTTTTTT
v_gene: TRBV5-1
d_gene: NA
abundance: NA
j_gene: TRBJ2-2

CDR3aa: CSASTGETEAFF
CDR3nt: TGCAGCGCCTCGACAGGGGAAACTGAAGCTTTCTTT
v_gene: TRBV29-1
d_gene: TRBD1
abundance: NA
j_gene: TRBJ1-1

CDR3aa: CAISSTTGKPDTQYF
CDR3nt: TGTGCCATCAGTTCCACAACAGGGAAGCCAGATACGCAGTATTTT
v_gene: TRBV10-3
d_gene: NA
abundance: NA
j_gene: TRBJ2-3

CDR3aa: CASSARLAGSEQYF
CDR3nt: TGTGCCAGCAGCGCTAGACTAGCGGGGTCTGAGCAGTACTTC
v_gene: TRBV11-2
d_gene: TRBD2
abundance: NA
j_gene: TRBJ2-7

CDR3aa: CASTPWGLQETQYF
CDR3nt: TGTGCCAGCACTCCGTGGGGGCTCCAAGAGACCCAGTACTTC
v_gene: TRBV2
d_gene: NA
abundance: NA
j_gene: TRBJ2-5

CDR3aa: CASSGTGGQTQYF
CDR3nt: TGTGCCAGTAGCGGAACAGGGGGACAGACCCAGTACTTC
v_gene: TRBV19
d_gene: TRBD1
abundance: NA
j_gene: TRBJ2-5

CDR3aa: CASSIVLNTEAFF
CDR3nt: TGTGCCAGTAGTATAGTCTTGAACACTGAAGCTTTCTTT
v_gene: TRBV19
d_gene: NA
abundance: NA
j_gene: TRBJ1-1

CDR3aa: CASSQRSGGAYGYTF
CDR3nt: TGTGCCAGCAGCCAAAGATCAGGGGGAGCCTATGGCTACACCTTC
v_gene: TRBV3-1/TRBV3-2
d_gene: TRBD1
abundance: many
j_gene: TRBJ1-2

CDR3aa: CATDRPGLRDRYEQYF
CDR3nt: TGTGCCACCGACCGTCCGGGACTCAGGGATAGGTACGAGCAGTACTTC
v_gene: TRBV24-1
d_gene: NA
abundance: once
j_gene: TRBJ2-7

CDR3aa: CASSLAGRGSGNTIYF
CDR3nt: TGTGCCAGCAGCCTAGCGGGACGTGGCTCTGGAAACACCATATATTTT
v_gene: TRBV5-6
d_gene: NA
abundance: few
j_gene: TRBJ1-3

CDR3aa: CASGLIALGDFSNQPQHF
CDR3nt: TGTGCTAGTGGTTTGATTGCCCTCGGCGACTTTAGCAATCAGCCCCAGCATTTT
v_gene: TRBV12-5
d_gene: NA
abundance: NA
j_gene: TRBJ1-5

CDR3aa: CASSYGRVTPLHF
CDR3nt: TGTGCCAGCAGCTACGGCAGGGTTACACCCCTCCACTTT
v_gene: TRBV3-1/TRBV3-2
d_gene: NA
abundance: once
j_gene: TRBJ1-6

CDR3aa: CASSPRTHKAQAFF
CDR3nt: TGTGCCAGCAGCCCCAGGACTCACAAGGCACAAGCTTTCTTT
v_gene: TRBV7-9
d_gene: NA
abundance: few
j_gene: TRBJ1-1

CDR3aa: CASSLTGFDNQPQHF
CDR3nt: TGCGCCAGCAGCCTGACAGGATTTGACAATCAGCCCCAGCATTTT
v_gene: TRBV4-1
d_gene: NA
abundance: NA
j_gene: TRBJ1-5

CDR3aa: CASSYGTSVDEQFF
CDR3nt: TGCGCCAGCAGCTACGGGACTAGCGTCGATGAGCAGTTCTTC
v_gene: TRBV5-1
d_gene: TRBD2
abundance: few
j_gene: TRBJ2-1

CDR3aa: CASTSAGGGNQPQHF
CDR3nt: TGTGCCAGTACCTCAGCAGGGGGTGGGAATCAGCCCCAGCATTTT
v_gene: TRBV19
d_gene: TRBD1
abundance: many
j_gene: TRBJ1-5

CDR3aa: CASRDLENRTGGNDGYTF
CDR3nt: TGTGCCAGCAGGGACTTAGAGAACCGGACAGGGGGCAACGATGGCTACACCTTC
v_gene: TRBV21-1
d_gene: NA
abundance: few
j_gene: TRBJ1-2

CDR3aa: CASSLTRNTEAFF
CDR3nt: TGTGCCAGCAGCTTAACACGAAACACTGAAGCTTTCTTT
v_gene: TRBV11-2
d_gene: NA
abundance: many
j_gene: TRBJ1-1

CDR3aa: CASRSGQTFTDTQYF
CDR3nt: TGTGCCAGCAGAAGCGGACAGACCTTCACAGATACGCAGTATTTT
v_gene: TRBV6-5
d_gene: NA
abundance: NA
j_gene: TRBJ2-3

CDR3aa: CASSKVTGAPSKTQYF
CDR3nt: TGTGCCAGCAGCAAAGTGACAGGGGCCCCATCAAAGACCCAGTACTTC
v_gene: TRBV21-1
d_gene: NA
abundance: NA
j_gene: TRBJ2-5

CDR3aa: CASSPRDRGLGEQFF
CDR3nt: TGTGCCAGTAGTCCGCGAGACAGGGGCTTGGGAGAGCAGTTCTTC
v_gene: TRBV19
d_gene: TRBD1
abundance: NA
j_gene: TRBJ2-1

CDR3aa: CASSLDGRTYQPQHF
CDR3nt: TGCGCCAGCAGCTTAGATGGCAGAACCTATCAGCCCCAGCATTTT
v_gene: TRBV5-1
d_gene: NA
abundance: few
j_gene: TRBJ1-5